This T cell receptor (beta chain) was sequenced for a study of PD-L1 blockade in urothelial cancer. About the research overall: Tumor specimens held a median around 1,400 T cells. Study observations and caveats: A lone FFPE tumor specimen represented each patient, and none was collected right before treatment.

Locally advanced or metastatic urothelial carcinoma affected all patients. Regarding this clone: Its antigen is currently unknown.

DNA from FFPE tumors was measured by means of amplified housekeeping genes. Measured with immunoSEQ multiplex PCR; TCRdb has only the in-frame clones, and not every one. The sample shows approximately 35,000 clones, roughly 36% of them seen only once. This receptor was identified in a man aged 55 to 70 with urothelial cancer. The specimen comprised tumor tissue, sampled before atezolizumab (anti-PD-L1) treatment.

For the CDR3, the DNA is TGTGCCAGCAGCTTAAAAGGGACTAGCGACGGATGGGGCCAGTACTTC. Protein product: CASSLKGTSDGWGQYF. The chain carries TRBV11-3 and TRBJ2-5; 10 bases line up with TRBD2. Germline lookup yields CDR1 SGHNT and CDR2 YENEEA. The CDR3 consists of 16 residues. The junction had 13 bases not matched to a gene; V was cut back by 2 bases and J by 10 bases.